The sequence of this T cell receptor (beta chain) was determined in a study of OX40 agonist ivuxolimab in advanced cancers. Study-wide context: Ivuxolimab was a fully human IgG2 agonistic monoclonal antibody targeting the costimulatory receptor OX40 (CD134). Of the 50 to 55 patients in dose escalation, about 20 had hepatocellular carcinoma, about 15 had melanoma, 9 had renal cell carcinoma and 9 had head and neck cancer. The paper reports the monotherapy dose-escalation portion (N ≈ 52 patients) of the phase I ivuxolimab trial. Prior anti-PD-1, anti-PD-L1 or anti-CTLA-4 therapy was permitted, and about 40% of dose-escalation patients had received checkpoint inhibitors. Intravenous ivuxolimab was administered to patients every 2 weeks at six dose levels: 0.01, 0.1, 0.3, 1.5, 3 and 10 mg/kg. The purpose of peripheral TCRbeta sequencing was to test whether ivuxolimab changed TCR sequence diversity and led to clonal T-cell expansion. In the dose-escalation cohort, 70% to 85% of patients were male, and the mean age was approximately 64 years, with a range of about 23 to 85. Partial responses occurred in three dose-escalation patients, of whom one had hepatocellular carcinoma and two had cutaneous melanoma.

Broader findings and caveats from the paper: Low levels of normalized T-cell clonal expansion were also seen in some patients who did not respond. In partial responders in the 0.1-3.0 mg/kg groups, normalized peripheral clonal expansion was found to be among the lowest, especially among CD8+ T cells. After ivuxolimab, more expanded clones were found on average in CD8+ T cells than in CD4+ T cells. The antigen specificity of the peripheral T cells that underwent clonal expansion was not determined. At doses of 0.1 to 3.0 mg/kg, clonal expansion of both CD4+ and CD8+ blood T cells was observed from baseline to week 6.

The trial excluded patients who had a history of autoimmune disease or who were on systemic immunosuppression. Peripheral blood for TCR sequencing was collected from all dose cohorts at baseline, on cycle 4 day 1, and on cycle 7 day 1. Samples were obtained from an open-label, multicenter, first-in-human phase I dose-escalation trial of ivuxolimab. Adults with locally advanced or metastatic head and neck squamous cell, hepatocellular, melanoma or renal cell carcinoma were enrolled in the trial. Before TCR sequencing, CD4+ T cells and CD8+ T cells were sorted from peripheral blood as separate populations. V is clipped by 1 base and J by 7 bases, and the sequence between their germline boundaries is 10 bases long. From a lookup of the germline V gene, CDR1 and CDR2 are SGHAT and FQNNGV. The CDR3 runs 13 residues from the cysteine to the phenylalanine. Only CDR3 DNA remains: 39 bases, in frame from the first base.

To sequence the TCRbeta CDR3 region, genomic DNA was isolated from the sorted cells. The immunoSEQ Assay was used for sequencing of TCRbeta CDR3 regions. TCRdb obtained this table from immuneACCESS and retained in-frame rearrangements with V and J assigned. These tables miss some clones; where compared with another copy, unresolved V genes account for less than half of the shortfall, and the remainder is unexplained. This sample gives 60,000 to 75,000 clones in total; around 83% of them show up just once. The ten largest clones capture almost 1.5% of the sample. A word on this clone: It lacks a known antigen. Base qualities are not at hand, and no much larger clone is one base apart.

The V and J genes are TRBV11-2 and TRBJ1-1, with no reliable assignment of the D segment. Specimen: CD4+ or CD8+ T cells sorted from blood, collected in a trial of the OX40 agonist ivuxolimab. The TCR was taken from an adult with an advanced solid tumor such as melanoma, head and neck, liver or kidney cancer. The CDR3 protein: CASSLAPNYEAFF. The sequenced DNA is TGTGCCAGCAGCTTAGCGCCCAACTATGAAGCTTTCTTT.